What follows are 3 T cell receptor beta chains derived from one specimen sequenced in a study of human T cells and chemical hapten exposure. The time point was: pre-sensitization, week 0. Treatment noted: therapeutic diphenylcyclopropenone sensitization with weekly scalp DPC. Via MiXCR, TCRdb re-called the RACE reads, giving one row per CDR3 protein. There are over 300,000 distinct CDR3 sequences in the sample; approximately 5.1% occur only once, and 2.5% to 3% lies in the top ten. Specimen: whole blood, collected in connection with sensitization to the hapten diphenylcyclopropenone (DPC). The receptors here all came from a woman between 45 and 60 years old with alopecia areata. Some clones in this sample may be carry-over from other donors' samples.

This clonotype is classed as medium-sized. V gene TRBV29-1 combines with J gene TRBJ2-7, with 7 bases aligning to TRBD2. V gave up 5 bases and J gave up 5 bases; unmatched junction bases: 15. This CDR3 comprises 15 residues. Per germline, CDR1 SQVTM and CDR2 ANQGSEA. Here the CDR3 reads CSVPNPSGFRDEQYF. CDR3 bases: TGCAGCGTTCCTAATCCTAGCGGTTTTAGGGACGAGCAGTACTTC.

The chain employs TRBV7-9 and TRBJ2-3; a weak D match, TRBD1 (6 bases). Germline assignment: CDR1 SEHNR and CDR2 FQNEAQ (reference sequence). The CDR3 spans 14 residues. With 5 bases removed from V and 1 base from J, the gap between germline ends came to 10 bases. The CDR3 nucleotides read TGTGCCAGCAGCCTCTGGACAGGCACAGATACGCAGTATTTT. Encoded protein: CASSLWTGTDTQYF.

This chain joins TRBV7-9 and TRBJ2-5; 9 bases agree with TRBD1. The CDR3 consists of 15 residues. Germline-derived CDR1 and CDR2 are SEHNR and FQNEAQ (reference sequence). Trimming cost V 5 bases and J 5 bases; bases outside gene matches: 9. CDR3 in amino acids: CASSPGQGFMETQYF. In DNA, the CDR3 is TGTGCCAGCAGCCCGGGACAGGGTTTTATGGAGACCCAGTACTTC.